The T cell receptor (beta chain) described here comes from a study of cytomegalovirus exposure and HLA in healthy donors. Study-wide results and limits: CMV antigen specificity was confirmed in vitro for three CMV-associated chains.

The assay was immunoSEQ multiplex PCR, and TCRdb's table has in-frame clones only and misses some. The data contain 150,000 to 250,000 clones, around 80% of them singletons. Comments on this clone: Its specificity is unknown.

Germline V gene sequence: CDR1 LGHNA, CDR2 YNFKEQ. This CDR3 is built from 14 residues. Trimming pared 4 bases from V and 6 bases from J, leaving 13 bases between. The clonotype originates from a young woman in good health and CMV-seronegative. This chain links TRBV4-2 with TRBJ1-5; D perhaps matches TRBD1 (5 bases). Sequencing used PBMCs. The CDR3 region is CASSPEGSFQPQHF. The CDR3 coding sequence is TGTGCCAGCAGCCCAGAGGGGAGTTTTCAGCCCCAGCATTTT.